This T cell receptor beta chain was identified during a study of blood T cell repertoires in COVID-19. Profiled with immunoSEQ multiplex PCR; TCRdb holds only in-frame clones, not every one. Here the sample spans over 200,000 clones, 70% to 90% being singletons. Cohort 3 donors counted as recovered after two negative PCRs, clearance, or resolved symptoms. This TCR derives from a man in his forties who had recovered from COVID-19. The sequenced sample consisted of PBMCs or T cells enriched from blood (not recorded which).

Written as DNA, the CDR3 is TGTGCCAGCAGTTACTCGATTGGGACAGGAGACTATGGCTACACCTTC. It is translated as CASSYSIGTGDYGYTF. J is TRBJ1-2 and V is TRBV6-2 or TRBV6-3; 8 nucleotides align to TRBD1. Germline CDR1 reads MNHEY; CDR2 reads SVGEGT. The CDR3 consists of 16 residues. V lost 0 bases, J lost 3 bases, and 6 bases stayed unmatched.